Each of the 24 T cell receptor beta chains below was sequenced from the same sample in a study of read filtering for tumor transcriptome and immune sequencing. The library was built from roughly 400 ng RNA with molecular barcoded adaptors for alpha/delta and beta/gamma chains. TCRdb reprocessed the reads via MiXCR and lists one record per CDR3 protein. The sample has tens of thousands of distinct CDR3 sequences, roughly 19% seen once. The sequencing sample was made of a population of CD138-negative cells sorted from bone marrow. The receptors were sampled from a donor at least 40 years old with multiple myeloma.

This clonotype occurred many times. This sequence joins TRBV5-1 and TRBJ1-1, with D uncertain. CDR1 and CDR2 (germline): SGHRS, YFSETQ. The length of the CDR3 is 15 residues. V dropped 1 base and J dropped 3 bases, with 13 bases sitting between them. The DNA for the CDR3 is TGCGCCAGCAGCTTGCGGGTCGGTAGGGACACTGAAGCTTTCTTT. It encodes CASSLRVGRDTEAFF.

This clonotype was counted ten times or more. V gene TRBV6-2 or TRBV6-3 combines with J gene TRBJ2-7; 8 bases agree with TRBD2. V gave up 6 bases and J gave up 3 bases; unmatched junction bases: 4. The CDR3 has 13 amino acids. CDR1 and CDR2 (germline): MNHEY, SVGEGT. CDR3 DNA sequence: TGTGCCAGCAGGGCGGGGGGCCGCTACGAGCAGTACTTC. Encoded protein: CASRAGGRYEQYF.

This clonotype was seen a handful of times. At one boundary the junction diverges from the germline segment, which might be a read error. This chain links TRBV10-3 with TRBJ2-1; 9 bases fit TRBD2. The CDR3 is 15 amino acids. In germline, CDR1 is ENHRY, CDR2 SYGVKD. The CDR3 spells CATSEAGGPYNEQFF. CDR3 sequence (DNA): TGTGCCACCAGTGAGGCGGGGGGGCCCTACAATGAGCAGTTCTTC.

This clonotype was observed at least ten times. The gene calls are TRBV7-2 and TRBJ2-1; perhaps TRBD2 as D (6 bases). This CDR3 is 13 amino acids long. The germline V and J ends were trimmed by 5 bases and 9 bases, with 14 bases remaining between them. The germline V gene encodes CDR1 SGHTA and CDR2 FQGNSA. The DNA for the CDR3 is TGTGCCAGCAGCATGACTAGGACGGGTGAGCAGTTCTTC. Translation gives CASSMTRTGEQFF.

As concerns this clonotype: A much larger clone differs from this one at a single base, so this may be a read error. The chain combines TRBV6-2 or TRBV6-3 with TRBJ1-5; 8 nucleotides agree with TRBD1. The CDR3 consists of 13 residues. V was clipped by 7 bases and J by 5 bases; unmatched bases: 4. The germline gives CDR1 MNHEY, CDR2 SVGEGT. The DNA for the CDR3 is TGTGCCAGCACGGACAGGGACGATCAGCCCCAGCATTTT. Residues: CASTDRDDQPQHF.

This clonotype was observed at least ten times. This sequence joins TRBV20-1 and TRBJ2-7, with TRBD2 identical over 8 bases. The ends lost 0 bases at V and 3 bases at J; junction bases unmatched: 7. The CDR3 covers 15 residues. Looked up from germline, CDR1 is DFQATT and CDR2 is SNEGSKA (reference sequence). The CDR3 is CSARDGGASGYEQYF. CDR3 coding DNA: TGCAGTGCTAGAGACGGGGGGGCTAGCGGCTACGAGCAGTACTTC.

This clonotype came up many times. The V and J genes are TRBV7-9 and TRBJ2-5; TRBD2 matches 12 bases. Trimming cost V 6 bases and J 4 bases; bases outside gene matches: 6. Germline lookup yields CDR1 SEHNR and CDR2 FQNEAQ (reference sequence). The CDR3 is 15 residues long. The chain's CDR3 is CASRGLAGGPETQYF. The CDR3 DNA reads TGTGCCAGCAGAGGCCTAGCGGGAGGGCCAGAGACCCAGTACTTC.

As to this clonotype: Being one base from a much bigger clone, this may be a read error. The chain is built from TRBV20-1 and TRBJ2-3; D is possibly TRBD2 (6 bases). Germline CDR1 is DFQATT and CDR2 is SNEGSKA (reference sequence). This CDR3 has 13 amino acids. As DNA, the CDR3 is TGCAGTGTTAGAGATTTCGGGAGAGATACGCAGTATTTT. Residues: CSVRDFGRDTQYF.

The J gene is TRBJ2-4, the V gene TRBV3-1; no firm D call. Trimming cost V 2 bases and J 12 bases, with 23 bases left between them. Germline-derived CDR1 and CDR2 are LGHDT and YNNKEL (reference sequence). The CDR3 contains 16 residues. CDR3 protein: CASSQYESQANGTQYF. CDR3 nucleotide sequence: TGTGCCAGCAGCCAATATGAGTCCCAAGCTAACGGCACTCAGTACTTC.

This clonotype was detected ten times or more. The CDR3 coding sequence is TGCAGTGCTAGTTGGTGGGAGACGACAGATACGCAGTATTTT. It encodes CSASWWETTDTQYF. This chain joins TRBV20-1 and TRBJ2-3; possibly TRBD2 for D (5 bases). CDR3 length equals 14 residues. V lost 3 bases and J lost 3, with 13 bases in between. The germline gives CDR1 DFQATT, CDR2 SNEGSKA (reference sequence).

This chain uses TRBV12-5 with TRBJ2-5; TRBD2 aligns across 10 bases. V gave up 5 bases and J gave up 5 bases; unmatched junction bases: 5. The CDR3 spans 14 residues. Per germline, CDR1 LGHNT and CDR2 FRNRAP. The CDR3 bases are TGTGCTAGTGGTCTAGCGGGGGTTTATGAGACCCAGTACTTC. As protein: CASGLAGVYETQYF.

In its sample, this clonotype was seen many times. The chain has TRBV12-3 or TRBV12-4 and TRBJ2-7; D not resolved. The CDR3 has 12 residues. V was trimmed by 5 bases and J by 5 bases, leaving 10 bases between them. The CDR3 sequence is CASSPLLDEQYF. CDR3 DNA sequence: TGTGCCAGCAGTCCCCTCCTGGACGAGCAGTACTTC.

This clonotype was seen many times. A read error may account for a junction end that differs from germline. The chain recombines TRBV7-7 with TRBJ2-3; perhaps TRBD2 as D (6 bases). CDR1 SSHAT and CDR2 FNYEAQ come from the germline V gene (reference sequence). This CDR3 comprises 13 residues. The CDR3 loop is CASSSREADTQYF. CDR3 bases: TGTGCTAGCAGCTCCAGGGAGGCAGATACGCAGTATTTT.

The CDR3 DNA reads TGTGCCAGCAGCCCGACAGGGGGCACTGAGCAGTTCTTC. Translation: CASSPTGGTEQFF. The chain joins TRBV7-3 to TRBJ2-1, with TRBD1 matching 10 bases. This CDR3 is 13 amino acids long. Unmatched junction bases numbered 4, after V lost 5 bases and J lost 9 bases. Looked up from germline, CDR1 is SGHTA and CDR2 is FQGTGA.

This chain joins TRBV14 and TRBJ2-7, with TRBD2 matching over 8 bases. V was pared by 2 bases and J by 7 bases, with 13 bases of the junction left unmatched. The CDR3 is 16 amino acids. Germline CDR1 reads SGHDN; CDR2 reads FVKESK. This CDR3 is CASSQTSREGRLEQYF. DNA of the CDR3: TGTGCCAGCAGCCAAACCTCACGGGAGGGCCGTTTGGAGCAGTACTTC.

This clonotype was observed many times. CDR3 in DNA: TGTGCCAGCAGCTTATGGGGAGGGGACCAGAAGGCGTCTGGGGCCAACGTCCTGACTTTC. It translates to CASSLWGGDQKASGANVLTF. This sequence joins TRBV11-2 and TRBJ2-6; TRBD2 aligns across 7 bases. V lost 2 bases to trimming and J lost 1 base; unmatched junction nucleotides: 14. Per the germline V gene, CDR1 is SGHAT and CDR2 is FQNNGV. The CDR3 length is 20 residues.

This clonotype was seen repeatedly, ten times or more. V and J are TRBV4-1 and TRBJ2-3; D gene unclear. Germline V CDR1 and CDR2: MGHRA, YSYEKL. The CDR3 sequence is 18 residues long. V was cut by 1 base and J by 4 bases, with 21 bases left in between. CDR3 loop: CASSQVIRTITWADTQYF. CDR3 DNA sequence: TGCGCCAGCAGCCAAGTTATAAGGACCATTACATGGGCAGATACGCAGTATTTT.

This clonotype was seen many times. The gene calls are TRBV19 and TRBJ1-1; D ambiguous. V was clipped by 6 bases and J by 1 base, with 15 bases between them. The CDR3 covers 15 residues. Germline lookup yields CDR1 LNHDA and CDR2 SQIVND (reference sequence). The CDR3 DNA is TGTGCCAGTAGCATTCCGTCCGCAGGGAACACTGAAGCTTTCTTT. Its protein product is CASSIPSAGNTEAFF.

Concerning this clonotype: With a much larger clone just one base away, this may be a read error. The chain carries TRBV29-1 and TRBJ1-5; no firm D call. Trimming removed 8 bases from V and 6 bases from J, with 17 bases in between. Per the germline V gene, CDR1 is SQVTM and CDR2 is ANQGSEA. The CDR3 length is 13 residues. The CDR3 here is CSILSGLGQPQHF. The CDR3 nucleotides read TGCAGCATCCTTTCGGGTTTAGGTCAGCCCCAGCATTTT. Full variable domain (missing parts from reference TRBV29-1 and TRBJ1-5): SAVISQKPSRDICQRGTSLTIQCQVDSQVTMMFWYRQQPGQSLTLIATANQGSEATYESGFVIDKFPISRPNLTFSTLTVSNMSPEDSSIYLCSILSGLGQPQHFGDGTRLSIL.

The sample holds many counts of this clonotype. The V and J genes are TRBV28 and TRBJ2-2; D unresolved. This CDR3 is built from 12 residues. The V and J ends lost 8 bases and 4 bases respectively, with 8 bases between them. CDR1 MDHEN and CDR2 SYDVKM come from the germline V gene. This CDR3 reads CASVESTGELFF. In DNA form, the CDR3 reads TGTGCCAGCGTAGAAAGCACCGGGGAGCTGTTTTTT. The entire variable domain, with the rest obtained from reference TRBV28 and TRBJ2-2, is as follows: DVKVTQSSRYLVKRTGEKVFLECVQDMDHENMFWYRQDPGLGLRLIYFSYDVKMKEKGDIPEGYSVSREKKERFSLILESASTNQTSMYLCASVESTGELFFGEGSRLTVL.

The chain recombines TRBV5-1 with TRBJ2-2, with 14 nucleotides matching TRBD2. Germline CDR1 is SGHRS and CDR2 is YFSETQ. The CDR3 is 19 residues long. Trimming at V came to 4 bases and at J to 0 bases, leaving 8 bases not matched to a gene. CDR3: CASSPPGLAGVTNTGELFF. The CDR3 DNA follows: TGCGCCAGCAGCCCGCCGGGACTAGCGGGGGTTACGAACACCGGGGAGCTGTTTTTT.

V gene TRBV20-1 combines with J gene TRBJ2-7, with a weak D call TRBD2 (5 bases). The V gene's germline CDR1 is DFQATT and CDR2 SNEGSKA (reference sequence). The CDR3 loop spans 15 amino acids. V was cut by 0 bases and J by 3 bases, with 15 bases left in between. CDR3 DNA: TGCAGTGCTAGAGATCCTGGACTTGGAGACTACGAGCAGTACTTC. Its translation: CSARDPGLGDYEQYF.

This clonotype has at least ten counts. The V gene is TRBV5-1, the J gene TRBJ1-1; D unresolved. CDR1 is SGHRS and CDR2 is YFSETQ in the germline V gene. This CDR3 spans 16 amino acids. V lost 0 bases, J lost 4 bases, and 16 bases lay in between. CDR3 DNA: TGCGCCAGCAGCTTGGCTATATGGGATGGTGGCACTGAAGCTTTCTTT. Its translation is CASSLAIWDGGTEAFF.

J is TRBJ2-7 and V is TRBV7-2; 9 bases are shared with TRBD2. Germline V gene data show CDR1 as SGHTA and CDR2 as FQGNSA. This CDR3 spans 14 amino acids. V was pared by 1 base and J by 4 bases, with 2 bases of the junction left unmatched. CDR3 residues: CASSLVAGGYEQYF. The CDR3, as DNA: TGTGCCAGCAGCTTAGTCGCGGGAGGGTACGAGCAGTACTTC.